These T cell receptor beta chains were read from a single sample in a study of blood T cell repertoires in COVID-19. Libraries were prepared by immunoSEQ multiplex PCR; TCRdb keeps only in-frame clonotypes and omits some of them. The table shows some 53,000 clones, with 85% to 90% occurring only once. The sample taken for sequencing was peripheral blood. All receptors come from a man aged 70-80 years with acute or convalescent COVID-19. The CDR3 runs from the conserved cysteine through the conserved F or W. Fields, in order: clone size, D gene, V gene, J gene, CDR3 DNA, CDR3 protein. The D gene is left open where the match is weak. Clone size is given for some rows only: seen once, a few or many times, or a class if the clone is expanded.

clone size: .; D gene: TRBD2; V gene: TRBV4-3; J gene: TRBJ2-6; CDR3 DNA: TGCGCCAGCAGCCAAGACCGGGCTAGCGGGAGATTGTCTGGGGCCAACGTCCTGACTTTC; CDR3 protein: CASSQDRASGRLSGANVLTF
clone size: once; D gene: .; V gene: TRBV6-2/TRBV6-3; J gene: TRBJ2-3; CDR3 DNA: TGTGCCAGCAGCCCCGGGAACACAGATACGCAGTATTTT; CDR3 protein: CASSPGNTDTQYF
clone size: .; D gene: TRBD1; V gene: TRBV30; J gene: TRBJ1-5; CDR3 DNA: TGTGCCTGGAGTGTACCCCGACAGGGAAGGGGTTCTCAGCCCCAGCATTTT; CDR3 protein: CAWSVPRQGRGSQPQHF
clone size: .; D gene: TRBD1; V gene: TRBV19; J gene: TRBJ1-2; CDR3 DNA: TGTGCCAGTAGTCGAGGGGACAGGGACTATGGCTACACCTTC; CDR3 protein: CASSRGDRDYGYTF
clone size: .; D gene: TRBD2; V gene: TRBV9; J gene: TRBJ2-5; CDR3 DNA: TGTGCCAGCAGCGTTACAGGACTAGCCCACGAGACCCAGTACTTC; CDR3 protein: CASSVTGLAHETQYF
clone size: .; D gene: .; V gene: TRBV7-9; J gene: TRBJ2-6; CDR3 DNA: TGTGCCAGCAGCTTAGCATCGGGCTCTGGGGCCAACGTCCTGACTTTC; CDR3 protein: CASSLASGSGANVLTF
clone size: .; D gene: .; V gene: TRBV10-3; J gene: TRBJ1-5; CDR3 DNA: TGTGCCATCGGCAGGGAAGACAATCAGCCCCAGCATTTT; CDR3 protein: CAIGREDNQPQHF
clone size: .; D gene: .; V gene: TRBV4-1; J gene: TRBJ1-3; CDR3 DNA: TGCGCCAGCAGCCAAGACGGGGGCTCTGGAAACACCATATATTTT; CDR3 protein: CASSQDGGSGNTIYF
clone size: .; D gene: TRBD1; V gene: TRBV10-3; J gene: TRBJ2-7; CDR3 DNA: TGTGCCATCAATCAGGGGGCCAACGAGCAGTACTTC; CDR3 protein: CAINQGANEQYF
clone size: few; D gene: .; V gene: TRBV18; J gene: TRBJ1-3; CDR3 DNA: TGTGCCAGCTCGCAGGGATATTCCTCTGGAAACACCATATATTTT; CDR3 protein: CASSQGYSSGNTIYF
clone size: .; D gene: TRBD2; V gene: TRBV19; J gene: TRBJ2-1; CDR3 DNA: TGTGCCAGTAGTATGGAGAGGACTAGCGGTCGCTCCTACAATGAGCAGTTCTTC; CDR3 protein: CASSMERTSGRSYNEQFF
clone size: .; D gene: .; V gene: TRBV7-2; J gene: TRBJ1-2; CDR3 DNA: TGTGCCAGCAGCCGACAGGTTTATGGCTACACCTTC; CDR3 protein: CASSRQVYGYTF
clone size: .; D gene: .; V gene: TRBV5-1; J gene: TRBJ1-2; CDR3 DNA: TGCGCCAGCAGTGATCCGGGTGCAGGCTACACCTTC; CDR3 protein: CASSDPGAGYTF
clone size: .; D gene: .; V gene: TRBV28; J gene: TRBJ1-1; CDR3 DNA: TGTGCCAGCAGTTCTAATCTAGTATGGACTGAAGCTTTCTTT; CDR3 protein: CASSSNLVWTEAFF
clone size: once; D gene: TRBD1; V gene: TRBV7-2; J gene: TRBJ1-4; CDR3 DNA: TGTGCCAGCAGCTTAGGGGACAGGCATAATGAAAAACTGTTTTTT; CDR3 protein: CASSLGDRHNEKLFF
clone size: .; D gene: TRBD1; V gene: TRBV29-1; J gene: TRBJ2-7; CDR3 DNA: TGCAGCGTTGGTTTGGACAGGGCGTACGAGCAGTACTTC; CDR3 protein: CSVGLDRAYEQYF
clone size: .; D gene: .; V gene: TRBV9; J gene: TRBJ1-5; CDR3 DNA: TGTGCCAGCAGCCCCCACGGAGGGGTTGGTAATCAGCCCCAGCATTTT; CDR3 protein: CASSPHGGVGNQPQHF
clone size: .; D gene: TRBD1; V gene: TRBV7-9; J gene: TRBJ1-6; CDR3 DNA: TGTGCCAGCAGTGGGGACAGGGTGGATTCACCCCTCCACTTT; CDR3 protein: CASSGDRVDSPLHF
clone size: .; D gene: TRBD2; V gene: TRBV2; J gene: TRBJ2-5; CDR3 DNA: TGTGCCAGCAGTCTCCTCTCGGGGGGGGCTGAGGAGACCCAGTACTTC; CDR3 protein: CASSLLSGGAEETQYF
clone size: once; D gene: .; V gene: TRBV27; J gene: TRBJ1-4; CDR3 DNA: TGTGCCAGCAGTTTGGGGGCAGGGCCCGAAAAACTGTTTTTT; CDR3 protein: CASSLGAGPEKLFF
clone size: .; D gene: TRBD2; V gene: TRBV19; J gene: TRBJ2-1; CDR3 DNA: TGTGCCAGTAGCCGAGGGACTAGCTCCTACAATGAGCAGTTCTTC; CDR3 protein: CASSRGTSSYNEQFF
clone size: .; D gene: .; V gene: TRBV5-1; J gene: TRBJ1-6; CDR3 DNA: TGCGCCAGCACCGGCGGCTCAGTGGAATCACCCCTCCACTTT; CDR3 protein: CASTGGSVESPLHF
clone size: .; D gene: TRBD1; V gene: TRBV13; J gene: TRBJ1-1; CDR3 DNA: TGTGCCAGCAGGGAAAAGGGGACAGGGAGAACTGAAGCTTTCTTT; CDR3 protein: CASREKGTGRTEAFF
clone size: .; D gene: .; V gene: TRBV5-1; J gene: TRBJ2-1; CDR3 DNA: TGCGCCAGCAGCTCAACGACCGGGAACAGAGTTCGGGAGCAGTTCTTC; CDR3 protein: CASSSTTGNRVREQFF
clone size: .; D gene: .; V gene: TRBV19; J gene: TRBJ2-1; CDR3 DNA: TGTGCCAGTAGAACATTGGGCGGGATTCTTGATGAGCAGTTCTTC; CDR3 protein: CASRTLGGILDEQFF
clone size: .; D gene: TRBD2; V gene: TRBV13; J gene: TRBJ2-5; CDR3 DNA: TGTGCCAGCAGCTTGGGACTAGCGGGGCAAGAGACCCAGTACTTC; CDR3 protein: CASSLGLAGQETQYF
clone size: .; D gene: TRBD1; V gene: TRBV4-2; J gene: TRBJ2-2; CDR3 DNA: TGTGCCAGCAGCCAAGATTTGGGACAGGGGGTTCTGCTGTTTTTT; CDR3 protein: CASSQDLGQGVLLFF
clone size: .; D gene: .; V gene: TRBV5-4; J gene: TRBJ1-1; CDR3 DNA: TGTGCCAGCAGCTTGTACCAGGTGAACACTGAAGCTTTCTTT; CDR3 protein: CASSLYQVNTEAFF
clone size: .; D gene: TRBD1; V gene: TRBV5-1; J gene: TRBJ2-1; CDR3 DNA: TGCGCCAGCAGCCCTACTACAGGGGGCAATGAGCAGTTCTTC; CDR3 protein: CASSPTTGGNEQFF
clone size: few; D gene: TRBD1; V gene: TRBV11-2; J gene: TRBJ1-5; CDR3 DNA: TGTGCCAGCAGCCCGGACAGGGGCCAGCCCCAGCATTTT; CDR3 protein: CASSPDRGQPQHF
clone size: .; D gene: .; V gene: TRBV6-2/TRBV6-3; J gene: TRBJ1-1; CDR3 DNA: TGTGCCAGCAGTTGGACTGTGAACACTGAAGCTTTCTTT; CDR3 protein: CASSWTVNTEAFF
clone size: .; D gene: TRBD1; V gene: TRBV6-5; J gene: TRBJ1-2; CDR3 DNA: TGTGCCAGCAGTTACTCGGGGACAGAGGGCTGGTCTGGCTACACCTTC; CDR3 protein: CASSYSGTEGWSGYTF
clone size: once; D gene: .; V gene: TRBV28; J gene: TRBJ1-2; CDR3 DNA: TGTGCCAGCAGCGAGAACTATGGCTACACCTTC; CDR3 protein: CASSENYGYTF
clone size: .; D gene: TRBD2; V gene: TRBV4-1; J gene: TRBJ2-7; CDR3 DNA: TGCGCCAGCAGCCAAGATCTGTTCGGACTAGCTCGAGCGTCCGAGCAGTACTTC; CDR3 protein: CASSQDLFGLARASEQYF
clone size: .; D gene: .; V gene: TRBV29-1; J gene: TRBJ1-1; CDR3 DNA: TGCAGCGTTAGAACAGGGAAACTGAACACTGAAGCTTTCTTT; CDR3 protein: CSVRTGKLNTEAFF
clone size: few; D gene: TRBD1; V gene: TRBV5-1; J gene: TRBJ1-3; CDR3 DNA: TGCGCCAGCAAGTCGACAGGGGCTGGAAACACCATATATTTT; CDR3 protein: CASKSTGAGNTIYF
clone size: .; D gene: .; V gene: TRBV5-4; J gene: TRBJ2-3; CDR3 DNA: TGTGCCAGCAGCTCCGCGGGACCGGGCACAGATACGCAGTATTTT; CDR3 protein: CASSSAGPGTDTQYF
clone size: .; D gene: TRBD1; V gene: TRBV5-1; J gene: TRBJ2-6; CDR3 DNA: TGCGCCAGCAGCAGGGGACAGGCGAACTCTGGGGCCAACGTCCTGACTTTC; CDR3 protein: CASSRGQANSGANVLTF
clone size: .; D gene: TRBD1; V gene: TRBV10-3; J gene: TRBJ2-2; CDR3 DNA: TGTGCCCTTCAACAGGCAGGGGGCACCGGGGAGCTGTTTTTT; CDR3 protein: CALQQAGGTGELFF
clone size: .; D gene: .; V gene: TRBV7-2; J gene: TRBJ1-1; CDR3 DNA: TGTGCCAGCAGCTTAACGGCCGCTCGGAGCACTGAAGCTTTCTTT; CDR3 protein: CASSLTAARSTEAFF
clone size: .; D gene: TRBD1; V gene: TRBV5-8; J gene: TRBJ2-2; CDR3 DNA: TGTGCCAGCAGCTCCGGACAGGCATCCGGGGAGCTGTTTTTT; CDR3 protein: CASSSGQASGELFF
clone size: .; D gene: .; V gene: TRBV3-1/TRBV3-2; J gene: TRBJ1-3; CDR3 DNA: TGTGCCAGCAGCCGGGGAGGGAACTCTGGAAACACCATATATTTT; CDR3 protein: CASSRGGNSGNTIYF
clone size: .; D gene: .; V gene: TRBV27; J gene: TRBJ2-7; CDR3 DNA: TGTGCCAGCAGCCAGCGCCAATCGTCGGGTTTCTACGAGCAGTACTTC; CDR3 protein: CASSQRQSSGFYEQYF
clone size: few; D gene: .; V gene: TRBV5-6; J gene: TRBJ2-3; CDR3 DNA: TGTGCCAGCAGCTTGAGATTTTCTTTTACAGGGTGGGCAGATACGCAGTATTTT; CDR3 protein: CASSLRFSFTGWADTQYF
clone size: .; D gene: .; V gene: TRBV5-1; J gene: TRBJ2-5; CDR3 DNA: TGCGCCAGCAGCTCTGACACTGGAGGAGAGACCCAGTACTTC; CDR3 protein: CASSSDTGGETQYF
clone size: few; D gene: TRBD2; V gene: TRBV7-9; J gene: TRBJ2-3; CDR3 DNA: TGTGCCAGCAGCTCTAGCGGGGGTCGCACAGATACGCAGTATTTT; CDR3 protein: CASSSSGGRTDTQYF
clone size: few; D gene: .; V gene: TRBV1; J gene: TRBJ2-7; CDR3 DNA: TGCACCAGCAGACTGCTAGCGCCAAGCTCCTACGAGCAGTACTTC; CDR3 protein: CTSRLLAPSSYEQYF
clone size: once; D gene: TRBD2; V gene: TRBV27; J gene: TRBJ2-1; CDR3 DNA: TGTGCCAGCAGTCTTTCTAGCGGGAGCTCCTACAATGAGCAGTTCTTC; CDR3 protein: CASSLSSGSSYNEQFF